These T cell receptor beta chains were read from a single sample in a study of beta chain features in type 1 diabetes. Some clones are missing from TCRdb's copy, which holds only in-frame ones; the method was immunoSEQ multiplex PCR. Of about 400,000 clones in the sample, around 12% were seen once. Sequenced: naive CD4+ T cells from blood. These receptors came from a woman between 18 and 30 years old with type 1 diabetes. CDR3s leave out the opening cysteine and the closing phenylalanine or tryptophan.

j_gene	v_gene	CDR3aa
TRBJ2-7	TRBV5-6	ASSWFLAEAHYEQY
TRBJ2-5	TRBV6-5	AISAFRGNQETQY
TRBJ2-1	TRBV4-3	ASSRTLGTEYNEQF
TRBJ2-5	TRBV7-6	ASSFAVGETQY
TRBJ2-3	TRBV4-3	ASSQEAGGRDTQY
TRBJ2-7	TRBV28	ASREGLAGTEQY
TRBJ1-1	TRBV5-1	ASSVGQGNTEAF
TRBJ2-6	TRBV7-9	ASYKGGTSGANVLT
TRBJ1-2	TRBV19	ATTIGQGAAGYT
TRBJ2-7	TRBV9	ASSSSGRDEQY
TRBJ2-3	TRBV6-5	ASTEATDTQY
TRBJ2-7	TRBV14	ASSQAVWTPTRSYEQY
TRBJ2-3	TRBV5-6	ASSLGADTQY
TRBJ2-5	TRBV19	ASGQVRETQY
TRBJ2-7	TRBV30	AWKLDSSYEQY
TRBJ1-2	TRBV4-1	ASSLSSRTGIYGYT
TRBJ2-1	TRBV30	AWDEASSYNEQF
TRBJ2-7	TRBV5-1	ASSPWTEYYEQY
TRBJ1-2	TRBV30	AWGDPYT
TRBJ2-7	TRBV7-2	ASSPGQATEQY
TRBJ2-1	TRBV9	ASSSGVSEQF
TRBJ2-5	TRBV9	ASSVGDRGEETQY